This T cell receptor (beta chain) was obtained from a study of blood T cell repertoires in COVID-19. Study at large: The United States, Italy and Spain supplied acute and convalescent COVID-19 samples. The analysed material was cDNA or gDNA that came from T cells, B-cell-depleted T cells, or PBMCs.

Seattle patients were enrolled while actively infected and followed longitudinally. The table came from immunoSEQ multiplex PCR; TCRdb's copy has only in-frame clones and leaves some out. This sample has 55,000 to 70,000 clones; 91% occur once, and the top ten carry around 7.8%. Material: peripheral blood. This TCR derives from a man aged 40-50 years with COVID-19, enrolled during active disease.

The CDR3 DNA follows: TGCGCCAGCAGCCTCCGACAGGGGGGGAACACCGGGGAGCTGTTTTTT. Translating gives CASSLRQGGNTGELFF. The chain uses TRBV4-1 and TRBJ2-2; 9 bases align to TRBD1. The CDR3 sequence is 16 residues long. J gave up 1 base and V 4 bases, and 4 bases lay outside the gene matches. The V gene's germline CDR1 is MGHRA and CDR2 YSYEKL.